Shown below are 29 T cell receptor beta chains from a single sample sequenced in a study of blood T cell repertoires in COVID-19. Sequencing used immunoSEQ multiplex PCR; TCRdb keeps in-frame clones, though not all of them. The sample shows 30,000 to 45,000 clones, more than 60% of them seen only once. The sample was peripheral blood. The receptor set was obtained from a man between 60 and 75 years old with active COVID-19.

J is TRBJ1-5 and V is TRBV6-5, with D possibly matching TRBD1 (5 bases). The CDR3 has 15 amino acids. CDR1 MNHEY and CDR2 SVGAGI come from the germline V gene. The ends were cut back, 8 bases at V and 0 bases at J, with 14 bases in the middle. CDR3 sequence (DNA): TGTGCCAGCTGGGGGGGAACCTATAGCAATCAGCCCCAGCATTTT. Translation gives CASWGGTYSNQPQHF.

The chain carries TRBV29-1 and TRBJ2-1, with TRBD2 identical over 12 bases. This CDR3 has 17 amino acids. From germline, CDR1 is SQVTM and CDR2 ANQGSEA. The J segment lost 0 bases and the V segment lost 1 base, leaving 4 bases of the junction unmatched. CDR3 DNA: TGCAGCGTTGAAGGACTAGCGGGAGAGGGCTCCTACAATGAGCAGTTCTTC. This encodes CSVEGLAGEGSYNEQFF.

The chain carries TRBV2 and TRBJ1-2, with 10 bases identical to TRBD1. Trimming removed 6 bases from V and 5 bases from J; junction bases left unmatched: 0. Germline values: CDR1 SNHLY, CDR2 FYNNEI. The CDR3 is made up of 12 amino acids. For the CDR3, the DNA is TGTGCCAGCAGGGGACAGGGGTATGGCTACACCTTC. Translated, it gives CASRGQGYGYTF.

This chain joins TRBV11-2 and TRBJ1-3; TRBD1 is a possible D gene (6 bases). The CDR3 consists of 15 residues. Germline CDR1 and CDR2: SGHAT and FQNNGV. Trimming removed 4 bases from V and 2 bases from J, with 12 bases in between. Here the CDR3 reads CASSSRGGAGNTIYF. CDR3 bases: TGTGCCAGCAGCTCAAGGGGGGGCGCTGGAAACACCATATATTTT.

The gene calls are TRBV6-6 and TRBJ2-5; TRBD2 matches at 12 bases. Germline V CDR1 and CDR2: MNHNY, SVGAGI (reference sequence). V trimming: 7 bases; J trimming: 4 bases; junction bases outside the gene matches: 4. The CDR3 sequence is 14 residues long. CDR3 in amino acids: CASTQTSGRETQYF. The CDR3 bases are TGTGCCAGCACCCAGACTAGCGGGAGAGAGACCCAGTACTTC.

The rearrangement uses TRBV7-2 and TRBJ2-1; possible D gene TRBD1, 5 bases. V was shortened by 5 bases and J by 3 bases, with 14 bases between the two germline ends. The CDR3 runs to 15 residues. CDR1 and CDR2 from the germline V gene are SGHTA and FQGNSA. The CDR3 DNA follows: TGTGCCAGCAGCGACAGTTTCGCGGTCTACAATGAGCAGTTCTTC. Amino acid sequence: CASSDSFAVYNEQFF.

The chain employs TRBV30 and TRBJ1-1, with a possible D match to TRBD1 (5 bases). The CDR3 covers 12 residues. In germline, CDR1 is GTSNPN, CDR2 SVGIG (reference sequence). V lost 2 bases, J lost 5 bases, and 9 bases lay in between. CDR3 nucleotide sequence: TGTGCCTGGAGTCGTAAGGGGACTGAAGCTTTCTTT. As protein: CAWSRKGTEAFF.

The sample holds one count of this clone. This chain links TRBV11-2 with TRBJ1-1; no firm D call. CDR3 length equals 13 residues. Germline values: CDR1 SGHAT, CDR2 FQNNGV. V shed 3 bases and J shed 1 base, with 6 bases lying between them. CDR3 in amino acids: CASSFSENTEAFF. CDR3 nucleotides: TGTGCCAGCAGCTTCTCAGAGAACACTGAAGCTTTCTTT.

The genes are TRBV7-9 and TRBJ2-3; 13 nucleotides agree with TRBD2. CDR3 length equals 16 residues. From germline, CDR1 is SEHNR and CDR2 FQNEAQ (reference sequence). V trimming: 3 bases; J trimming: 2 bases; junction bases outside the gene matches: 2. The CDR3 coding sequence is TGTGCCAGCAGCTTTACTAGCGGGAGGGCCACAGATACGCAGTATTTT. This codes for CASSFTSGRATDTQYF. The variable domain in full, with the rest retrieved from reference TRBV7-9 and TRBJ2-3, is DTGVSQNPRHKITKRGQNVTFRCDPISEHNRLYWYRQTLGQGPEFLTYFQNEAQLEKSRLLSDRFSAERPKGSFSTLEIQRTEQGDSAMYLCASSFTSGRATDTQYFGPGTRLTVL.

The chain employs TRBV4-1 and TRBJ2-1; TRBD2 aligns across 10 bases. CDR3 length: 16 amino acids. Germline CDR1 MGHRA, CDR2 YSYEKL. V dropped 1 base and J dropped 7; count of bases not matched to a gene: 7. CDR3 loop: CASSQATSGKGNEQFF. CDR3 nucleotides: TGCGCCAGCAGCCAAGCAACTAGCGGGAAAGGGAATGAGCAGTTCTTC.

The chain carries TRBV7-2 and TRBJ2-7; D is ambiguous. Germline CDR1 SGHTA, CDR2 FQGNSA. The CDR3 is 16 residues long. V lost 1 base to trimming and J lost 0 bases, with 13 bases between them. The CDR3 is CASSLDAAVTSYEQYF. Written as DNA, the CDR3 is TGTGCCAGCAGCTTAGATGCGGCGGTAACCTCCTACGAGCAGTACTTC.

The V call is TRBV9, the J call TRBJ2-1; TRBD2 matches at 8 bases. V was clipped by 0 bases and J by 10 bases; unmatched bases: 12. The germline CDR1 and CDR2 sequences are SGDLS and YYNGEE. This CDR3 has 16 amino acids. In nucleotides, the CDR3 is TGTGCCAGCAGCGTAGCAATTAGCGGGGCCTCGGGGGAGCAGTTCTTC. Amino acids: CASSVAISGASGEQFF.

The CDR3 loop reads CASRVITGGDRYGYTF. DNA for the CDR3: TGTGCCAGCAGGGTGATTACAGGGGGCGATCGCTATGGCTACACCTTC. J is TRBJ1-2 and V is TRBV5-6, with 9 nucleotides matching TRBD1. Germline values: CDR1 SGHDT, CDR2 YYEEEE. The V gene end was trimmed by 5 bases and the J gene end by 4 bases; junction bases not matched to a gene: 12. The CDR3 is made up of 16 amino acids.

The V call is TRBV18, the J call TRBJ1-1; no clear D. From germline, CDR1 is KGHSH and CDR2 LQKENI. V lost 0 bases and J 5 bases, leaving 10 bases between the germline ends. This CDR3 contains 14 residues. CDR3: CASSPPRAGTEAFF. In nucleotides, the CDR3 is TGTGCCAGCTCACCACCGAGGGCGGGGACTGAAGCTTTCTTT.

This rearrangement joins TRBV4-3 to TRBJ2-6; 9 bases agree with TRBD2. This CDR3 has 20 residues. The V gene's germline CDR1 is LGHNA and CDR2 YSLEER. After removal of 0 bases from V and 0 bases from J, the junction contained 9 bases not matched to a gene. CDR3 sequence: CASSQDGYSGGSSGANVLTF. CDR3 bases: TGCGCCAGCAGCCAAGATGGTTACAGCGGGGGGAGCTCTGGGGCCAACGTCCTGACTTTC.

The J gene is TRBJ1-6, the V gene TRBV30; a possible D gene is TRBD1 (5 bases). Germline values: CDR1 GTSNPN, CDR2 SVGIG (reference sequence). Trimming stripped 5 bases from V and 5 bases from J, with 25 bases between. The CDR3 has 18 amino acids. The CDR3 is CAWAAGPLTYMDNSPLHF. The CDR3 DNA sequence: TGTGCCTGGGCTGCGGGACCGCTTACATACATGGATAATTCACCCCTCCACTTT. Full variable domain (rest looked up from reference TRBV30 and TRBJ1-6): SQTIHQWPATLVQPVGSPLSLECTVEGTSNPNLYWYRQAAGRGLQLLFYSVGIGQISSEVPQNLSASRPQDRQFILSSKKLLLSDSGFYLCAWAAGPLTYMDNSPLHFGNGTRLTVT.

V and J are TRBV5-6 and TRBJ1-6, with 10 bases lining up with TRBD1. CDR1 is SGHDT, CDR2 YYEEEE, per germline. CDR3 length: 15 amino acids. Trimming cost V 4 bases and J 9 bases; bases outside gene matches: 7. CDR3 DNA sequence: TGTGCCAGCAGCCCAGAGACAGGGGGCAGTTCACCCCTCCACTTT. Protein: CASSPETGGSSPLHF.

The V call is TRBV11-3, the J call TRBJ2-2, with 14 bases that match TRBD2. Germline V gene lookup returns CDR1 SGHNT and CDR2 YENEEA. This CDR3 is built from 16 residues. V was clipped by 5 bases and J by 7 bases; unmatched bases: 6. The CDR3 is CASSPRLAGGVGELFF. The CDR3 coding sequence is TGTGCCAGCAGCCCCCGACTAGCGGGAGGGGTCGGGGAGCTGTTTTTT.

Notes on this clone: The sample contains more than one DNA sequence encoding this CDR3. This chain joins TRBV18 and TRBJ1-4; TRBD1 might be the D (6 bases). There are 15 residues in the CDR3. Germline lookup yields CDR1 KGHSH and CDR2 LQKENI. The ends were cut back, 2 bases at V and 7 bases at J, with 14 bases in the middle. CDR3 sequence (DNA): TGTGCCAGCTCACCAAGGGGCCAGGGGACTGAAAAACTGTTTTTT. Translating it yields CASSPRGQGTEKLFF.

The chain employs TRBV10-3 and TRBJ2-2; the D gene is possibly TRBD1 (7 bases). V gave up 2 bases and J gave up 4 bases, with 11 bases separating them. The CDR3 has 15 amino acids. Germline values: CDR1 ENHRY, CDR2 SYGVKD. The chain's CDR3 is CAISEQGGRTGELFF. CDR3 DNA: TGTGCCATCAGTGAGCAGGGGGGACGCACCGGGGAGCTGTTTTTT.

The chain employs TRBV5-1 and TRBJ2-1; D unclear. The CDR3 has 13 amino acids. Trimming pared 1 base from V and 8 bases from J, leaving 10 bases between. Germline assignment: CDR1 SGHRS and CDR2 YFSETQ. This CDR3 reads CASSLPPVYEQFF. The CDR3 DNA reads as TGCGCCAGCAGCTTGCCTCCCGTCTATGAGCAGTTCTTC.

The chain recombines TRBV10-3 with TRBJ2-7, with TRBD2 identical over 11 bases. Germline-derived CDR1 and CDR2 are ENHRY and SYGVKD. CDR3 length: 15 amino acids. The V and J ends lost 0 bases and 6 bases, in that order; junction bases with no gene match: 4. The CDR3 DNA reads TGTGCCATCAGTGAGTCTAGCGGGGGGGCGGTCGAGCAGTACTTC. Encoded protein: CAISESSGGAVEQYF.

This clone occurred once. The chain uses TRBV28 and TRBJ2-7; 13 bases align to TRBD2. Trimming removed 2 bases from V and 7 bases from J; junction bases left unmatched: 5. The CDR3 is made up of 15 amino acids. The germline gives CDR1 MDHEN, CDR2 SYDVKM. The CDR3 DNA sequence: TGTGCCAGCAGTTTAGAACTAGCGGGAGGGGGAGAGCAGTACTTC. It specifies CASSLELAGGGEQYF.

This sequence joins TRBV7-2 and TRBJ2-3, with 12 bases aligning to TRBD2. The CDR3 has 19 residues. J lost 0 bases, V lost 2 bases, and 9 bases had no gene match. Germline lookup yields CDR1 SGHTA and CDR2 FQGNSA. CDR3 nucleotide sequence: TGTGCCAGCAGCTTATGGGCTAGCGGGGGGGGTGCTAGCACAGATACGCAGTATTTT. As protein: CASSLWASGGGASTDTQYF. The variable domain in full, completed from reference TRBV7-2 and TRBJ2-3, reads GAGVSQSPSNKVTEKGKDVELRCDPISGHTALYWYRQSLGQGLEFLIYFQGNSAPDKSGLPSDRFSAERTGGSVSTLTIQRTQQEDSAVYLCASSLWASGGGASTDTQYFGPGTRLTVL.

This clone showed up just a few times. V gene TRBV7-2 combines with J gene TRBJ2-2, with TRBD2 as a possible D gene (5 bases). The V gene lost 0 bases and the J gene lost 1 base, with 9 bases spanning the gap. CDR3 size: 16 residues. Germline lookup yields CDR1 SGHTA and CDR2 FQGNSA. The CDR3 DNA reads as TGTGCCAGCAGCTTAGCAGCCCGGGGGAACACCGGGGAGCTGTTTTTT. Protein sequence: CASSLAARGNTGELFF. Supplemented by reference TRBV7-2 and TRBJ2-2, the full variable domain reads GAGVSQSPSNKVTEKGKDVELRCDPISGHTALYWYRQSLGQGLEFLIYFQGNSAPDKSGLPSDRFSAERTGGSVSTLTIQRTQQEDSAVYLCASSLAARGNTGELFFGEGSRLTVL.

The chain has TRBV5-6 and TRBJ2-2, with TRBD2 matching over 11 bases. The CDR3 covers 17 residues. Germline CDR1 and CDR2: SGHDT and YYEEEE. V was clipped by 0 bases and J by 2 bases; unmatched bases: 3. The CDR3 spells CASSLGGTSGNTGELFF. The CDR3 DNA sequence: TGTGCCAGCAGCTTGGGTGGGACTAGCGGCAACACCGGGGAGCTGTTTTTT. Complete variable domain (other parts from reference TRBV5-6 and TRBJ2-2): DAGVTQSPTHLIKTRGQQVTLRCSPKSGHDTVSWYQQALGQGPQFIFQYYEEEERQRGNFPDRFSGHQFPNYSSELNVNALLLGDSALYLCASSLGGTSGNTGELFFGEGSRLTVL.

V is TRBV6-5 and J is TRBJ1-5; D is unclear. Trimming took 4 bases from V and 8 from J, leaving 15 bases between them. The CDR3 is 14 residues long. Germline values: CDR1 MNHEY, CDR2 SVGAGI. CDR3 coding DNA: TGTGCCAGCAGTTTCGATCCCACGGTTGAGCCCCAGCATTTT. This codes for CASSFDPTVEPQHF.

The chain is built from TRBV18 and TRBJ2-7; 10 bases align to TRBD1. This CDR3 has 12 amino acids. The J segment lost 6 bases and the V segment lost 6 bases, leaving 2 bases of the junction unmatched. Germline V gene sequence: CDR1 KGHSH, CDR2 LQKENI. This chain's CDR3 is CASSRDRGEQYF. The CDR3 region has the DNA TGTGCCAGCTCCCGGGACAGGGGCGAGCAGTACTTC.

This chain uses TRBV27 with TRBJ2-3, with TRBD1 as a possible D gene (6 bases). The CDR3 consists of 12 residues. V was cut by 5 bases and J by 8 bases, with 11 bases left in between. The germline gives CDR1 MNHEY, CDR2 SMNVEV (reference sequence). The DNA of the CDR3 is TGTGCCAGCAGTCCCCCACAGGGTACGCAGTATTTT. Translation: CASSPPQGTQYF.